The next 26 T cell receptor beta chains were all read from a single sample in a study of blood T cell repertoires in COVID-19. Measured with immunoSEQ multiplex PCR; TCRdb has only the in-frame clones, and not every one. The sample lists 130,000 or so clones, about 83% occurring once. The specimen sequenced was peripheral blood. The receptors derive from an elderly man with active or convalescent COVID-19.

The genes are TRBV3-1 (or the pseudogene TRBV3-2) and TRBJ1-1; D is undetermined. The CDR3 runs to 15 residues. From germline, CDR1 is LGHDT and CDR2 YNNKEL (reference sequence). Trimming removed 1 base at V and 0 bases at J, with 9 bases between. This CDR3 reads CASSQGPSMNTEAFF. The DNA of the CDR3 is TGTGCCAGCAGCCAAGGTCCATCCATGAACACTGAAGCTTTCTTT.

This rearrangement joins TRBV29-1 to TRBJ2-3; the D gene is possibly TRBD2 (5 bases). The V end lost 0 bases, the J end lost 2 bases, and 12 bases lay between the germline ends. CDR1 is SQVTM and CDR2 is ANQGSEA in the germline V gene. This CDR3 is built from 15 residues. CDR3 protein: CSVEDEGSLTDTQYF. The CDR3 DNA reads as TGCAGCGTTGAAGATGAGGGATCCCTCACAGATACGCAGTATTTT.

The CDR3 nucleotides read TGCGCCAGCAGCTCGGGACTAGCGGGAGAGACCCAGTACTTC. It translates to CASSSGLAGETQYF. J is TRBJ2-5 and V is TRBV5-1, with TRBD2 matching over 12 bases. The length of the CDR3 is 14 residues. The ends lost 3 bases at V and 4 bases at J; junction bases unmatched: 1. CDR1 and CDR2 from the germline V gene are SGHRS and YFSETQ.

This rearrangement joins TRBV6-4 to TRBJ2-5; TRBD2 matches at 7 bases. J lost 7 bases, V lost 0 bases, and 23 bases had no gene match. This CDR3 region has 20 residues. CDR1 is MRHNA, CDR2 SNTAGT, per germline. CDR3 protein: CASSDSMVTLTLTGGRTQYF. Here the CDR3 DNA reads TGTGCCAGCAGTGACTCGATGGTAACCCTAACCCTAACGGGAGGAAGGACCCAGTACTTC.

The chain joins TRBV18 to TRBJ2-5; 8 bases line up with TRBD1. The CDR3 has 14 amino acids. From germline, CDR1 is KGHSH and CDR2 LQKENI. The trim removed 5 bases at V and 3 bases at J, leaving 5 bases unmatched. The CDR3 here is CASSRQGWEETQYF. The CDR3 coding sequence is TGTGCCAGCTCAAGACAGGGGTGGGAAGAGACCCAGTACTTC.

The V gene is TRBV18, the J gene TRBJ1-2; D gene unclear. CDR1 KGHSH and CDR2 LQKENI come from the germline V gene. Trimming took off 1 base at V and 7 bases at J, with 19 bases between the two ends. CDR3 length: 16 amino acids. Written as DNA, the CDR3 is TGTGCCAGCTCACCACGGGAGGCAGACCGGGGAGGTGGCTACACCTTC. Its protein is CASSPREADRGGGYTF.

The chain carries TRBV7-2 and TRBJ2-7; 9 nucleotides line up with TRBD2. The ends lost 5 bases at V and 2 bases at J; junction bases unmatched: 4. Per the germline V gene, CDR1 is SGHTA and CDR2 is FQGNSA. This CDR3 region has 14 residues. The CDR3 loop is CASSQSGGTYEQYF. The CDR3 DNA reads TGTGCCAGCAGCCAAAGCGGGGGGACCTACGAGCAGTACTTC.

The genes are TRBV5-1 and TRBJ1-3; D is undetermined. Germline V gives CDR1 SGHRS, CDR2 YFSETQ. V lost 3 bases and J lost 0, with 7 bases in between. The CDR3 consists of 14 residues. The CDR3 nucleotides are TGCGCCAGCAGCTCCGGGTCCTCTGGAAACACCATATATTTT. Its translation is CASSSGSSGNTIYF.

V gene TRBV19 combines with J gene TRBJ2-2, with TRBD2 matching 16 bases. Losses at the gene ends were 10 bases for V and 1 base for J; bases not matched to a gene: 6. CDR3 length: 17 amino acids. The germline V gene encodes CDR1 LNHDA and CDR2 SQIVND (reference sequence). The CDR3 nucleotides read TGTGCCACCAAGGGACTAGCGGGGGGGATGAACACCGGGGAGCTGTTTTTT. Translation gives CATKGLAGGMNTGELFF.

This clone was recorded once. V usage is TRBV6-5 and J usage is TRBJ1-4; 7 bases line up with TRBD1. The CDR3 totals 15 residues. Germline CDR1 is MNHEY and CDR2 is SVGAGI. After removal of 7 bases from V and 0 bases from J, the junction contained 5 bases not matched to a gene. The CDR3 reads CASTPTGATNEKLFF. In DNA form, the CDR3 reads TGTGCCAGCACCCCCACAGGGGCAACTAATGAAAAACTGTTTTTT.

This clone was seen only once. CDR3 loop: CASSLQGIGSYNEQFF. CDR3 nucleotide sequence: TGTGCCAGCAGCTTACAGGGTATTGGCTCCTACAATGAGCAGTTCTTC. The chain couples TRBV11-2 to TRBJ2-1; TRBD1 is a possible D gene (5 bases). Germline V gene data show CDR1 as SGHAT and CDR2 as FQNNGV. Deletions cut 2 bases from V and 0 bases from J, with 11 bases between. The CDR3 is 16 amino acids.

V and J are TRBV15 and TRBJ1-6, with D possibly TRBD1 on 5 matching bases. V dropped 1 base and J dropped 14 bases, with 18 bases sitting between them. The germline CDR1 and CDR2 sequences are LNHNV and YYDKDF (reference sequence). The CDR3 length is 15 residues. The CDR3 nucleotides are TGTGCCACCAGCAGAGCCGTCGGGACCGGGGGATCCCTCCACTTT. Its protein is CATSRAVGTGGSLHF. Based on the CDR3 plus reference TRBV15 and TRBJ1-6, the full variable domain is DAMVIQNPRYQVTQFGKPVTLSCSQTLNHNVMYWYQQKSSQAPKLLFHYYDKDFNNEADTPDNFQSRRPNTSFCFLDIRSPGLGDTAMYLCATSRAVGTGGSLHFGNGTRLTVT.

J is TRBJ1-3 and V is TRBV28, with 7 bases identical to TRBD1. This CDR3 has 14 amino acids. The ends lost 5 bases at V and 2 bases at J; junction bases unmatched: 3. Looked up from germline, CDR1 is MDHEN and CDR2 is SYDVKM. In DNA form, the CDR3 reads TGTGCCAGCAGTAAGACAGGGACTGGAAACACCATATATTTT. Its protein is CASSKTGTGNTIYF.

This clone has just one count. The genes are TRBV9 and TRBJ2-2, with a weak D call TRBD2 (5 bases). Trimming pared 1 base from V and 4 bases from J, leaving 11 bases between. Germline CDR1 SGDLS, CDR2 YYNGEE. This CDR3 has 15 amino acids. Written as DNA, the CDR3 is TGTGCCAGCAGCGTAACAAGCGGTGGCACCGGGGAGCTGTTTTTT. The encoded protein is CASSVTSGGTGELFF.

The rearrangement uses TRBV19 and TRBJ1-5; weak D call: TRBD1 (6 bases). V gave up 7 bases and J gave up 4 bases, with 14 bases separating them. Per germline, CDR1 LNHDA and CDR2 SQIVND (reference sequence). The CDR3 totals 14 residues. Here the CDR3 reads CASKGETDNQPQHF. The CDR3 nucleotides read TGTGCCAGTAAGGGGGAGACGGATAATCAGCCCCAGCATTTT.

The rearrangement joins TRBV28 to TRBJ2-1, with no clear D. Germline CDR1 MDHEN, CDR2 SYDVKM. V was clipped by 6 bases and J by 5 bases, with 8 bases between them. CDR3 size: 12 residues. CDR3: CASSLSDNEQFF. The CDR3 nucleotides read TGTGCCAGCAGCCTGAGTGACAATGAGCAGTTCTTC.

The chain couples TRBV3-1 (or the pseudogene TRBV3-2) to TRBJ2-1; D perhaps matches TRBD2 (5 bases). The germline gives CDR1 LGHDT, CDR2 YNNKEL (reference sequence). CDR3 size: 16 residues. The V gene lost 0 bases and the J gene lost 7 bases, with 16 bases spanning the gap. The CDR3 bases are TGTGCCAGCAGCCAAGATGGCCTAGCACTGCCTAATGAGCAGTTCTTC. Its protein product is CASSQDGLALPNEQFF.

This clone occurred once. This rearrangement joins TRBV11-2 to TRBJ2-4, with D possibly matching TRBD1 (6 bases). The ends were cut back, 7 bases at V and 0 bases at J, with 19 bases in the middle. This CDR3 has 17 amino acids. Germline CDR1 and CDR2: SGHAT and FQNNGV. DNA of the CDR3: TGTGCCAGCACCAAACCCGACAGGCTTTTAGCCAAAAACATTCAGTACTTC. The encoded protein is CASTKPDRLLAKNIQYF.

J is TRBJ2-4 and V is TRBV15; D not certain. CDR3 size: 20 residues. Germline assignment: CDR1 LNHNV and CDR2 YYDKDF (reference sequence). Trimming shortened V by 0 bases and J by 0 bases, and 21 bases separated the two germline ends. The CDR3 protein is CATSRDSLSTAVIAKNIQYF. The CDR3 DNA reads TGTGCCACCAGCAGAGATTCACTATCCACGGCAGTTATAGCCAAAAACATTCAGTACTTC.

This chain uses TRBV6-6 with TRBJ1-1, with 7 bases lining up with TRBD1. From germline, CDR1 is MNHNY and CDR2 SVGAGI (reference sequence). V dropped 6 bases and J dropped 6; count of bases not matched to a gene: 7. The CDR3 is 13 amino acids. This CDR3 is CASRPTGWSEAFF. Here the CDR3 DNA reads TGTGCCAGCAGGCCGACAGGGTGGTCTGAAGCTTTCTTT.

In this sample, this clone turned up once. The chain joins TRBV7-8 to TRBJ1-2, with 8 nucleotides matching TRBD1. Germline V gene lookup returns CDR1 SGHVS and CDR2 FQNEAQ. V gave up 5 bases and J gave up 8 bases; unmatched junction bases: 7. This CDR3 has 13 amino acids. This CDR3 is CASSIDRGGGYTF. The DNA for the CDR3 is TGTGCCAGCAGCATCGACAGGGGAGGCGGCTACACCTTC.

V and J are TRBV19 and TRBJ1-2, with TRBD1 identical over 7 bases. The CDR3 spans 15 residues. Germline V lookup: CDR1 LNHDA, CDR2 SQIVND (reference sequence). V was pared by 3 bases and J by 4 bases, with 8 bases of the junction left unmatched. The DNA of the CDR3 is TGTGCCAGTAGTATTAGCGCAGGGGGGAGCTATGGCTACACCTTC. Its translation is CASSISAGGSYGYTF. Complete variable domain (other parts from reference TRBV19 and TRBJ1-2): DGGITQSPKYLFRKEGQNVTLSCEQNLNHDAMYWYRQDPGQGLRLIYYSQIVNDFQKGDIAEGYSVSREKKESFPLTVTSAQKNPTAFYLCASSISAGGSYGYTFGSGTRLTVV.

Comments on this clone: The junction does not match germline at one end; this may be a read error. The CDR3 DNA reads TGTGCCAGCAGCTTGGATAGCGGGGTTTGGGAGACCCAGCACTTC. It yields the protein CASSLDSGVWETQHF. The chain joins TRBV5-4 to TRBJ2-5, with 8 bases aligning to TRBD2. CDR3 length: 15 residues. CDR1 is SGHNT, CDR2 YYREEE, per germline (reference sequence).

The chain is built from TRBV5-4 and TRBJ2-3, with 8 nucleotides matching TRBD2. Germline CDR1 is SGHNT and CDR2 is YYREEE (reference sequence). The V and J ends lost 3 bases and 2 bases, in that order; junction bases with no gene match: 5. The CDR3 contains 15 residues. The CDR3 DNA is TGTGCCAGCAGCTCTCGGGGGGGGATCACAGATACGCAGTATTTT. Its translation is CASSSRGGITDTQYF.

The CDR3 is CASSFGQSTDTQYF. The CDR3 nucleotides are TGTGCCAGCAGCTTTGGTCAGAGCACAGATACGCAGTATTTT. This chain connects TRBV5-4 to TRBJ2-3, with no clear D. CDR1 and CDR2 from the germline V gene are SGHNT and YYREEE (reference sequence). This CDR3 comprises 14 residues. Trimming shortened V by 2 bases and J by 0 bases, and 7 bases separated the two germline ends.

This chain connects TRBV29-1 to TRBJ2-5; a weak D match, TRBD2 (7 bases). Trimming took 7 bases from V and 5 from J, leaving 14 bases between them. Germline CDR1 SQVTM, CDR2 ANQGSEA. The CDR3 is made up of 12 amino acids. CDR3 amino acids: CSAQGGAETQYF. The CDR3 DNA is TGCAGCGCCCAAGGGGGGGCTGAGACCCAGTACTTC. Drawing the rest from reference TRBV29-1 and TRBJ2-5, the complete variable domain is SAVISQKPSRDICQRGTSLTIQCQVDSQVTMMFWYRQQPGQSLTLIATANQGSEATYESGFVIDKFPISRPNLTFSTLTVSNMSPEDSSIYLCSAQGGAETQYFGPGTRLLVL.